The 8 T cell receptor beta chains below all came from one sample that was sequenced in a study of Tregs in tolerant kidney transplant recipients. Data came from immunoSEQ multiplex PCR; TCRdb stores just in-frame clones and leaves some out. The repertoire holds tens of thousands of clones, with approximately 98% as singletons. Sequencing used Tregs from blood, obtained before the transplant. These receptors were taken from a human donor who received a combined kidney and bone marrow transplant.

The rearrangement links TRBV13 to TRBJ2-1; 9 nucleotides align to TRBD2. CDR3 length: 16 residues. V trimming: 4 bases; J trimming: 4 bases; junction bases outside the gene matches: 8. CDR1 and CDR2 from the germline V gene are PRHDT and FYEKMQ (reference sequence). CDR3 amino acids: CASSSPETSGYNEQFF. CDR3 coding DNA: TGTGCCAGCAGCTCCCCGGAGACTAGCGGATACAATGAGCAGTTCTTC.

The V and J genes are TRBV7-2 and TRBJ2-1, with 8 nucleotides matching TRBD2. V shed 1 base and J 6 bases; nucleotides not matched to a gene: 5. This CDR3 comprises 15 residues. CDR1 is SGHTA, CDR2 FQGNSA, per germline. CDR3 sequence: CASSLERGGTNEQFF. Here the CDR3 DNA reads TGTGCCAGCAGCTTAGAACGGGGGGGCACCAATGAGCAGTTCTTC.

This clone was counted once. The CDR3 sequence: CASSISAGGEKLFF. Here the CDR3 DNA reads TGTGCCAGTAGTATCTCGGCCGGCGGGGAAAAACTGTTTTTT. The chain uses TRBV19 and TRBJ1-4; D remains ambiguous. In germline, CDR1 is LNHDA, CDR2 SQIVND (reference sequence). Deletions cut 3 bases from V and 8 bases from J, with 13 bases between. The CDR3 loop spans 14 amino acids.

The V and J genes are TRBV18 and TRBJ1-5; D may be TRBD1 (5 bases). Germline values: CDR1 KGHSH, CDR2 LQKENI. The CDR3 has 13 amino acids. V was trimmed by 2 bases and J by 7 bases, leaving 9 bases between them. The CDR3 sequence is CASSPGAGQPQHF. The CDR3 nucleotides read TGTGCCAGCTCACCAGGGGCTGGGCAGCCCCAGCATTTT.

The chain uses TRBV2 and TRBJ2-7, with 7 bases identical to TRBD1. Germline lookup yields CDR1 SNHLY and CDR2 FYNNEI. This CDR3 is 15 amino acids long. J was trimmed by 7 bases and V by 6 bases; bases with no gene match: 15. The CDR3 protein is CASSLGQAGGGEQYF. The DNA of the CDR3 is TGTGCCAGCAGCCTCGGACAGGCCGGAGGCGGGGAGCAGTACTTC.

This chain links TRBV19 with TRBJ1-2; 7 bases are a match to TRBD1. Germline V gene data show CDR1 as LNHDA and CDR2 as SQIVND (reference sequence). The CDR3 is 12 residues long. V was clipped by 9 bases and J by 7 bases; unmatched bases: 8. In nucleotides, the CDR3 is TGTGCCAGCCGACAGGGTGGAGTTGGCTACACCTTC. Its protein is CASRQGGVGYTF. The full variable domain, completed using reference TRBV19 and TRBJ1-2, is DGGITQSPKYLFRKEGQNVTLSCEQNLNHDAMYWYRQDPGQGLRLIYYSQIVNDFQKGDIAEGYSVSREKKESFPLTVTSAQKNPTAFYLCASRQGGVGYTFGSGTRLTVV.

The rearrangement links TRBV4-2 to TRBJ2-1, with a weak D call TRBD1 (6 bases). The CDR3 runs 15 residues. V gave up 0 bases and J gave up 7 bases, with 13 bases separating them. Germline CDR1 LGHNA, CDR2 YNFKEQ. The CDR3 is CASSQDSGTRNEQFF. In DNA form, the CDR3 reads TGTGCCAGCAGCCAAGATTCGGGGACAAGGAATGAGCAGTTCTTC.

The chain joins TRBV27 to TRBJ1-2; tentatively, D is TRBD1 (6 bases). Germline lookup yields CDR1 MNHEY and CDR2 SMNVEV (reference sequence). V was pared by 5 bases and J by 4 bases, with 11 bases between. This CDR3 has 13 amino acids. The chain's CDR3 is CASSQGGVYGYTF. In DNA, the CDR3 is TGTGCCAGCAGTCAAGGGGGTGTCTATGGCTACACCTTC.